This paragraph reports one TCR beta chain. Its antigen is undetermined. The sample's time point: newly diagnosed GD, antithyroid drugs for less than 3 months. There was RNA extracted from PBMCs, and the TCR library was made from it. Building of the TCR beta libraries involved iRepertoire HTBI primers and Arm-PCR of CDR3 regions. MiXCR, run by TCRdb on the multiplex PCR reads, gives a single entry per CDR3 protein. This sample has 500,000 or so distinct CDR3 sequences, with 14% found just once. The CDR3 runs to 18 residues. With V trimmed by 0 bases and J by 13 bases, 16 bases remained unmatched. Germline loops: CDR1 SGHAT, CDR2 FQNNGV. These data belong to a study of regulatory T cells in long-lasting Graves disease. Findings and caveats of the study: Persistent patients had a count of shared public clonotypes (approximately 3,000) that exceeded that of new patients (almost 1,000).

The sample was also reused in another study, on T cells in Graves' hyperthyroidism and ophthalmopathy.

The sample consisted of peripheral blood mononuclear cells (PBMCs), taken at new diagnosis, from a patient treated with antithyroid drugs. The chain recombines TRBV11-2 with TRBJ2-1, with TRBD2 matching 12 bases. This receptor was identified in a woman aged 45-65 years with Graves disease. The CDR3 bases are TGTGCCAGCAGCTTAGATGGGGGAGCGGCTAGCGGGAGGGTCACCCAGTTCTTC. Protein product: CASSLDGGAASGRVTQFF.